The 6 T cell receptor beta chains in this list originate from one sample, sequenced in a study of T-cell reconstitution after alpha-beta-depleted transplantation in children. It was with unique molecular identifiers that the TCRbeta library was prepared. TCRdb re-called the PCR reads through MiXCR, storing one row per CDR3 protein. The sample shows more than 85,000 distinct CDR3 sequences, approximately 5.4% of them seen only once. Material: PBMCs, mostly from graft donor cells, obtained 60 days after TCRalphabeta/CD19-depleted stem cell transplant. Source of these receptors: a female patient aged 2-9 years who had a stem cell transplant for Fanconi anemia, so the T cells may come from the graft donor.

There are many counts of this clonotype. This sequence joins TRBV2 and TRBJ2-7; a possible D gene is TRBD1 (6 bases). CDR1 and CDR2 (germline): SNHLY, FYNNEI. Trimming shortened V by 7 bases and J by 0 bases, and 13 bases separated the two germline ends. This CDR3 is 14 amino acids long. CDR3 in amino acids: CASTLQGTSYEQYF. The CDR3 coding sequence is TGTGCCAGCACCCTCCAGGGGACCTCCTACGAGCAGTACTTC. Together with reference TRBV2 and TRBJ2-7, the CDR3 gives the full variable domain: EPEVTQTPSHQVTQMGQEVILRCVPISNHLYFYWYRQILGQKVEFLVSFYNNEISEKSEIFDDQFSVERPDGSNFTLKIRSTKLEDSAMYFCASTLQGTSYEQYFGPGTRLTVT.

Remarks on this clonotype: Germline and junction disagree at one end, which may indicate a read error. The V gene is TRBV3-1, the J gene TRBJ2-1; 13 bases are a match to TRBD2. Germline CDR1 is LGHDT and CDR2 is YNNKEL (reference sequence). The CDR3 consists of 17 residues. The CDR3 loop reads CASCQRRTSGSYNEQFF. The CDR3 nucleotides read TGTGCCAGCTGCCAACGCAGGACTAGCGGGAGCTACAATGAGCAGTTCTTC.

This clonotype was counted at least ten times. This chain links TRBV12-3 or TRBV12-4 with TRBJ2-2, with D possibly matching TRBD1 (6 bases). The V end lost 3 bases, the J end lost 1 base, and 12 bases lay between the germline ends. The CDR3 extends over 16 amino acids. CDR3 DNA: TGTGCCAGCAGTTTGGCGACAGGCCTGAACACCGGGGAGCTGTTTTTT. Encoded protein: CASSLATGLNTGELFF.

A few counts support this clonotype. V and J are TRBV6-6 and TRBJ2-3; unclear D gene. Germline V gives CDR1 MNHNY, CDR2 SVGAGI (reference sequence). The CDR3 is made up of 11 amino acids. The V end was cut by 3 bases, the J end by 5 bases, with 3 bases between. CDR3: CASSYRDTQYF. In DNA, the CDR3 is TGTGCCAGCAGTTATAGAGATACGCAGTATTTT.

This clonotype was recorded many times. The V call is TRBV7-2, the J call TRBJ1-1; D not certain. Germline V gene sequence: CDR1 SGHTA, CDR2 FQGNSA. CDR3 size: 14 residues. Trimming shortened V by 1 base and J by 0 bases, and 6 bases separated the two germline ends. The CDR3 region is CASSLGGLNTEAFF. As DNA, the CDR3 is TGTGCCAGCAGCTTAGGGGGTTTGAACACTGAAGCTTTCTTT.

This clonotype was counted ten times or more. This chain links TRBV28 with TRBJ2-7; 8 bases align to TRBD1. This CDR3 comprises 15 residues. The germline CDR1 and CDR2 sequences are MDHEN and SYDVKM. J was trimmed by 6 bases and V by 6 bases; bases with no gene match: 13. CDR3 residues: CASSQSTGVGFEQYF. DNA of the CDR3: TGTGCCAGCAGCCAATCGACAGGGGTTGGATTCGAGCAGTACTTC.